The 14 T cell receptor beta chains below were found in one sample sequenced in a study of blood T cell repertoires in COVID-19. The table came from immunoSEQ multiplex PCR; TCRdb's copy has only in-frame clones and leaves some out. The sample includes roughly 300,000 clones, about 83% seen only once; the top ten take roughly 10%. Sequenced: peripheral blood. These receptors were obtained from a woman between 50 and 59 years old who had recovered from COVID-19.

Notes on this clone: In the same sample, other DNA sequences code for this CDR3. The CDR3 reads CASSLGLAENTGELFF. The DNA of the CDR3 is TGTGCCAGCAGCCTAGGACTAGCGGAGAACACCGGGGAGCTGTTTTTT. V gene TRBV5-4 combines with J gene TRBJ2-2; 10 bases line up with TRBD2. Germline CDR1 reads SGHNT; CDR2 reads YYREEE (reference sequence). The CDR3 is made up of 16 amino acids. V lost 4 bases, J lost 1 base, and 4 bases stayed unmatched.

The chain employs TRBV19 and TRBJ1-6; 10 bases are shared with TRBD1. Germline-derived CDR1 and CDR2 are LNHDA and SQIVND (reference sequence). The CDR3 contains 16 residues. V gave up 4 bases and J gave up 4 bases; unmatched junction bases: 4. The chain's CDR3 is CASSNLGQGYNSPLHF. The CDR3, as DNA: TGTGCCAGTAGTAATTTGGGACAGGGGTATAATTCACCCCTCCACTTT.

V gene TRBV12-5 combines with J gene TRBJ1-1, with no clear D. From germline, CDR1 is LGHNT and CDR2 FRNRAP. Trimming took off 3 bases at V and 3 bases at J, with 11 bases between the two ends. This CDR3 comprises 14 residues. The CDR3 reads CASGFGGLDTEAFF. The CDR3 DNA sequence: TGTGCTAGTGGTTTCGGAGGGTTGGACACTGAAGCTTTCTTT.

This clone was detected a few times. This chain links TRBV6-6 with TRBJ2-7; D may be TRBD2 (5 bases). The CDR3 spans 14 residues. Germline CDR1 and CDR2: MNHNY and SVGAGI (reference sequence). The germline V and J ends were trimmed by 0 bases and 3 bases, with 9 bases remaining between them. The CDR3 here is CASSYSTTNYEQYF. The CDR3 bases are TGTGCCAGCAGTTACTCGACTACCAACTACGAGCAGTACTTC.

The V call is TRBV11-2, the J call TRBJ2-1; D gene uncertain. V was pared by 5 bases and J by 8 bases, with 10 bases between. The CDR3 length is 12 residues. From germline, CDR1 is SGHAT and CDR2 FQNNGV. The CDR3 here is CASSQDRDEQFF. The CDR3 DNA is TGTGCCAGCAGCCAAGATCGGGATGAGCAGTTCTTC. The full variable domain, rest sourced from reference TRBV11-2 and TRBJ2-1, is EAGVAQSPRYKIIEKRQSVAFWCNPISGHATLYWYQQILGQGPKLLIQFQNNGVVDDSQLPKDRFSAERLKGVDSTLKIQPAKLEDSAVYLCASSQDRDEQFFGPGTRLTVL.

The chain employs TRBV7-2 and TRBJ2-3; 8 bases are a match to TRBD2. The CDR3 has 15 amino acids. After removal of 5 bases from V and 4 bases from J, the junction contained 8 bases not matched to a gene. Germline V gene data show CDR1 as SGHTA and CDR2 as FQGNSA. CDR3 coding DNA: TGTGCCAGCAGCCCTATTCTAGCGGGCCCAGATACGCAGTATTTT. It yields the protein CASSPILAGPDTQYF.

The rearrangement links TRBV28 to TRBJ1-1; possibly TRBD1 for D (6 bases). CDR1 and CDR2 (germline): MDHEN, SYDVKM. CDR3 length: 15 amino acids. V was clipped by 6 bases and J by 0 bases, with 14 bases between them. CDR3 nucleotides: TGTGCCAGCAGCTCGGGACAAATCATGAACACTGAAGCTTTCTTT. Translated: CASSSGQIMNTEAFF. The whole variable domain, filled in from reference TRBV28 and TRBJ1-1, reads DVKVTQSSRYLVKRTGEKVFLECVQDMDHENMFWYRQDPGLGLRLIYFSYDVKMKEKGDIPEGYSVSREKKERFSLILESASTNQTSMYLCASSSGQIMNTEAFFGQGTRLTVV.

The chain employs TRBV7-6 and TRBJ2-7, with a weak D call TRBD2 (5 bases). V lost 4 bases and J lost 3, with 16 bases in between. Germline V gene sequence: CDR1 SGHVS, CDR2 FNYEAQ. The CDR3 is made up of 15 amino acids. The CDR3 coding sequence is TGTGCCAGCAGCTCCGACACGGGGAGAGGCTACGAGCAGTACTTC. Encoded protein: CASSSDTGRGYEQYF.

The rearrangement links TRBV12-3 or TRBV12-4 to TRBJ1-5, with TRBD1 identical over 9 bases. The CDR3 is made up of 13 amino acids. V was clipped by 4 bases and J by 10 bases; unmatched bases: 5. This chain's CDR3 is CASSSGQGNPQHF. In DNA form, the CDR3 reads TGTGCCAGCAGTTCGGGACAGGGTAATCCCCAGCATTTT.

The chain recombines TRBV27 with TRBJ2-1, with TRBD2 matching over 12 bases. Germline CDR1 MNHEY, CDR2 SMNVEV (reference sequence). The CDR3 consists of 17 residues. With 5 bases clipped from V and 7 bases from J, the junction kept 12 bases outside the gene matches. This chain's CDR3 is CASSPRLTSGSKNEQFF. The CDR3, as DNA: TGTGCCAGCAGTCCCCGATTGACTAGCGGGAGTAAGAATGAGCAGTTCTTC.

The rearrangement uses TRBV6-5 and TRBJ1-5, with 8 nucleotides matching TRBD1. Unmatched junction bases numbered 6, after V lost 5 bases and J lost 3 bases. Germline assignment: CDR1 MNHEY and CDR2 SVGAGI. This CDR3 contains 15 residues. The CDR3: CASSPGQDINQPQHF. The DNA for the CDR3 is TGTGCCAGCAGTCCGGGACAGGACATCAATCAGCCCCAGCATTTT.

The chain employs TRBV7-2 and TRBJ2-1, with a possible D match to TRBD1 (5 bases). V lost 11 bases, J lost 0 bases, and 14 bases lay in between. The germline V gene has CDR1 SGHTA and CDR2 FQGNSA. The CDR3 is 14 residues long. This CDR3 reads CAGAFWSSYNEQFF. CDR3 in DNA: TGTGCCGGGGCCTTTTGGAGCTCCTACAATGAGCAGTTCTTC.

The chain recombines TRBV5-4 with TRBJ2-3; 8 bases agree with TRBD2. V gave up 6 bases and J gave up 4 bases; unmatched junction bases: 7. CDR1 and CDR2 from the germline V gene are SGHNT and YYREEE (reference sequence). This CDR3 has 14 residues. The CDR3 here is CASTRGGAADTQYF. CDR3 DNA: TGTGCCAGCACTCGGGGGGGGGCGGCAGATACGCAGTATTTT.

A single count supports this clone. The chain links TRBV2 to TRBJ2-1, with 9 bases fitting TRBD1. V shed 6 bases and J 4 bases; nucleotides not matched to a gene: 16. Germline CDR1 and CDR2: SNHLY and FYNNEI. CDR3 length: 18 residues. The CDR3 DNA follows: TGTGCCAGCAGAGGCAACAAAACTCCGGGACAGGGATACAATGAGCAGTTCTTC. Translation: CASRGNKTPGQGYNEQFF.